The clone carrying this T cell receptor beta chain was counted between two and nine times. The source of the sample is a study of T cell responses to AZD1222 COVID-19 vaccine. The CDR3 spans 15 residues. Looked up from germline, CDR1 is SEHNR and CDR2 is FQNEAQ (reference sequence). V lost 4 bases to trimming and J lost 4 bases, with 16 bases between them. Clones were read by immunoSEQ multiplex PCR, and TCRdb kept only the in-frame ones, dropping some. In the table there are some 140,000 clones, roughly 80% of which are singletons. The input for sequencing was peripheral blood, taken on day 0 of AZD1222 vaccination. The chain employs TRBV7-9 and TRBJ1-2; D might be TRBD1 (5 bases). The receptor was derived from an adult in good health. The CDR3 region has the DNA TGTGCCAGCAGCTCCCGACAGCCCGGGGGCTATGGCTACACCTTC. Its protein is CASSSRQPGGYGYTF.